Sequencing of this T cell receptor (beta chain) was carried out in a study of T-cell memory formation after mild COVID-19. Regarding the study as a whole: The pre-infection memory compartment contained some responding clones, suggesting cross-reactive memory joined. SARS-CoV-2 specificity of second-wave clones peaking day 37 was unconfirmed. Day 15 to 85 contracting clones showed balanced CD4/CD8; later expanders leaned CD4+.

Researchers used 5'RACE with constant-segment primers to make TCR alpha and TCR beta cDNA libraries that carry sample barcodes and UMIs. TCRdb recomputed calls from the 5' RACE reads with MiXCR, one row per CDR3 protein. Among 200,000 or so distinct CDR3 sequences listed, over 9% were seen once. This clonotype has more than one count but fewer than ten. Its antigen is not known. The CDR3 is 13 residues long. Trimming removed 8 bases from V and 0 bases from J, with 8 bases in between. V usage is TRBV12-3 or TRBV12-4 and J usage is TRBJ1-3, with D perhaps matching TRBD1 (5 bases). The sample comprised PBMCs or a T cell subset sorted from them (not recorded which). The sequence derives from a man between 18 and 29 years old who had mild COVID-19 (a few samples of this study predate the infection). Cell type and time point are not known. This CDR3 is CASARGSGNTIYF. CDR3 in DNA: TGTGCCAGCGCTAGGGGCTCTGGAAACACCATATATTTT.